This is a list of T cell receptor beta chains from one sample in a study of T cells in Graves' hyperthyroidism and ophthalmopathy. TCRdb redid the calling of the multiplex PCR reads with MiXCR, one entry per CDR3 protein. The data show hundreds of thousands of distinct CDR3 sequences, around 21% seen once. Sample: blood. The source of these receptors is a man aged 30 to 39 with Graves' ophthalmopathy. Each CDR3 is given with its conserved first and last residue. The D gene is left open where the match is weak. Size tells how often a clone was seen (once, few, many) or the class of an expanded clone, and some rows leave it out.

TGTGTCAGCAGTTTTTGGGGGGAGGGTGTTACTGAGCAGTACTTC | CVSSFWGEGVTEQYF | - | TRBJ2-7 | TRBD2 | TRBV28
TGTGCCAGCAGCCGTGGACTAGCGGGAACCTACAATGAGCAGTTCTTC | CASSRGLAGTYNEQFF | many | TRBJ2-1 | TRBD2 | TRBV3-1
TGTGCCAGCAGCTCATCCTGGGGGACTAGCGGGAAAACCGGGGAGCTGTTTTTT | CASSSSWGTSGKTGELFF | few | TRBJ2-2 | TRBD2 | TRBV11-1
TGTGCCAGCAGCGACGAGGGACAGCCCTACGAGCAGTACTTC | CASSDEGQPYEQYF | few | TRBJ2-7 | TRBD1 | TRBV7-2
TGCAGTGCACAGTGGATAGGGCGCACTGAAGCTTTCTTT | CSAQWIGRTEAFF | - | TRBJ1-1 | - | TRBV20-1
TGTGCCAGCAATTGGAGGGGGGAGACCGGGGAGCTGTTTTTT | CASNWRGETGELFF | once | TRBJ2-2 | - | TRBV28
TGTGCCAGCACCCAAAGCGGGAGCTACACAGATACGCAGTATTTT | CASTQSGSYTDTQYF | few | TRBJ2-3 | TRBD2 | TRBV6-1
TGTGCCAGCAGCCAAGACCCCACAGGGTTCAATCAGCCCCAGCATTTT | CASSQDPTGFNQPQHF | - | TRBJ1-5 | - | TRBV3-1
TGTGCCAGCAGCTTAGCGAGCGGGAGGGCCTACAATGAGCAGTTCTTC | CASSLASGRAYNEQFF | many | TRBJ2-1 | TRBD2 | TRBV7-8
TGTGCCAGCAGCAGGGGGGATCGAAGCACAGATACGCAGTATTTT | CASSRGDRSTDTQYF | few | TRBJ2-3 | - | TRBV9
TGTGCCAGCAGTTTTCGTCACTCTGGGGCCAACGTCCTGACTTTC | CASSFRHSGANVLTF | once | TRBJ2-6 | - | TRBV28
TGTGCCAGCAGCTCCCGCGGGAGACTCGGCACAGATACGCAGTATTTT | CASSSRGRLGTDTQYF | few | TRBJ2-3 | TRBD2 | TRBV9
TGTGCCAGCAGCCAGACAGTGATTAATGAAAAACTGTTTTTT | CASSQTVINEKLFF | - | TRBJ1-4 | - | TRBV28
TGTGCCAGCAGCTCAGGGACTAGCGGGAGGGCCGAGGGCACAGATACGCAGTATTTT | CASSSGTSGRAEGTDTQYF | - | TRBJ2-3 | TRBD2 | TRBV7-2
TGCGCCAGCAGCTGGGACAACTATGGCTACACCTTC | CASSWDNYGYTF | few | TRBJ1-2 | - | TRBV5-1
TGTGCCATCAGTGAGTTTGACAGGGATAGCAATCAGCCCCAGCATTTT | CAISEFDRDSNQPQHF | - | TRBJ1-5 | TRBD1 | TRBV10-3
TGTGCCAGCTCACCACAGACAGGGAGGGATCAGCCCCAGCATTTT | CASSPQTGRDQPQHF | many | TRBJ1-5 | TRBD1 | TRBV18
TGTGCCAGCAGTTACTCATCTCGCTCTGGAAACACCATATATTTT | CASSYSSRSGNTIYF | - | TRBJ1-3 | - | TRBV6-6
TGCGCCAGCAGCTCAACACGAGTCCAAGAGACCCAGTACTTC | CASSSTRVQETQYF | many | TRBJ2-5 | - | TRBV5-1
TGTGCCAGCAGTTATACGCTTCAGGGTAACGAGCAGTACTTC | CASSYTLQGNEQYF | many | TRBJ2-7 | - | TRBV28
TGTGCCAGCAGTTTATGGGGGGGGGGATACAATGAGCAGTTCTTC | CASSLWGGGYNEQFF | few | TRBJ2-1 | TRBD2 | TRBV27
TGTGCCAGCACCGACAATCAGCCCCAGCATTTT | CASTDNQPQHF | - | TRBJ1-5 | - | TRBV28
TGTGCCAGCCAAAGGGGACCCAATGAGCAGTTCTTC | CASQRGPNEQFF | few | TRBJ2-1 | - | TRBV6-2/TRBV6-3
TGTGCCATCACTAGCGGGGAGTACGAGCAGTACTTC | CAITSGEYEQYF | few | TRBJ2-7 | TRBD2 | TRBV10-3
TGTGCCAGCAGTGTTCTGCGGGAGACCCAGTACTTC | CASSVLRETQYF | many | TRBJ2-5 | - | TRBV7-2
TGTGCCAGCAGCCAAGAGGGTGCGAACACTGAAGCTTTCTTT | CASSQEGANTEAFF | many | TRBJ1-1 | - | TRBV3-1
TGTGCCAGCAGCTTAGGCGGTGCCAAAAATCAGCCCCAGCATTTT | CASSLGGAKNQPQHF | many | TRBJ1-5 | - | TRBV11-2
TGCAGTGCTAGGGAAGCTAGCGACCCTCGGGAGACCCAGTACTTC | CSAREASDPRETQYF | few | TRBJ2-5 | - | TRBV20-1
TGTGCCAGCAGCTTTTCCCGGGACGAGCAGTACTTC | CASSFSRDEQYF | few | TRBJ2-7 | - | TRBV5-8
TGTGCCAGCAGTTACTTAGGGACTAGCGGGACCTCCTACGAGCAGTACTTC | CASSYLGTSGTSYEQYF | few | TRBJ2-7 | TRBD2 | TRBV6-5
TGTGCCAGCAGCCAGGGGACAGACAACACTGAAGCTTTCTTT | CASSQGTDNTEAFF | - | TRBJ1-1 | TRBD1 | TRBV5-4
TGTGCCAGCAGCGCCGGGACACTGAACACTGAAGCTTTCTTT | CASSAGTLNTEAFF | many | TRBJ1-1 | - | TRBV11-2
TGTGCCACCAGTGATCCGGGCGTCGATGAGCAGTTCTTC | CATSDPGVDEQFF | - | TRBJ2-1 | - | TRBV24-1
TGTGCCAGCAGCTTGAGGTTAGCGGGACGCACAGATACGCAGTATTTT | CASSLRLAGRTDTQYF | many | TRBJ2-3 | TRBD2 | TRBV5-6
TGTGCCAGCACCAAGGGACTCGACACAGATACGCAGTATTTT | CASTKGLDTDTQYF | many | TRBJ2-3 | - | TRBV12-3/TRBV12-4
TGTGCCAGCAGCCCAGGGGCAGGAACCACCTACGAGCAGTACTTC | CASSPGAGTTYEQYF | - | TRBJ2-7 | - | TRBV2
TGCGCCAGCAGCGTGACAGGGGGAGGAAATCAGCCCCAGCATTTT | CASSVTGGGNQPQHF | many | TRBJ1-5 | TRBD1 | TRBV5-1
TGTGCCAGCAAAGACTGGAGCTACGAGCAGTACTTC | CASKDWSYEQYF | few | TRBJ2-7 | - | TRBV6-1
TGCGCCAGCAGAAAATCGACCACTAGCGGAGACAAAGGGTACGAGCAGTACTTC | CASRKSTTSGDKGYEQYF | - | TRBJ2-7 | TRBD2 | TRBV5-1
TGCGCCAGCAGCTTGCGAGCGGGAGACTACAATGAGCAGTTCTTC | CASSLRAGDYNEQFF | many | TRBJ2-1 | TRBD2 | TRBV5-1
TGTGCCGGCGAACCGGGACCGAGCACAGATACGCAGTATTTT | CAGEPGPSTDTQYF | - | TRBJ2-3 | - | TRBV7-6
TGCGCCGGCAGCCTGAACAGCGAATCCTTCTATGGCTACACCTTC | CAGSLNSESFYGYTF | - | TRBJ1-2 | - | TRBV5-1
TGTGCCAGCAGCTGGGGCAGTCGAGCGGCTAGTGTTAATGAGCAGTTCTTC | CASSWGSRAASVNEQFF | many | TRBJ2-1 | - | TRBV11-2
TGTGCCAGCAGCCAAGAAGGGGCAGGGGGTCACGAGCAGTACTTC | CASSQEGAGGHEQYF | - | TRBJ2-7 | TRBD1 | TRBV4-2
TGTGCCACCAGTGCGCCGCTCCCCGAGACCGGGGAGCTGTTTTTT | CATSAPLPETGELFF | - | TRBJ2-2 | - | TRBV24-1
TGCAGTGCCAAGACTTACAATTCACCCCTCCACTTT | CSAKTYNSPLHF | - | TRBJ1-6 | - | TRBV20-1
TGTGCCAGCAGCCAAGATTGGGGGGCGCGGTATAATTCACCCCTCCACTTT | CASSQDWGARYNSPLHF | - | TRBJ1-6 | - | TRBV3-1
TGTGCCAGCAGCCCCCCTAGGTATGAGCAGTTCTTC | CASSPPRYEQFF | - | TRBJ2-1 | - | TRBV7-9
TGTGCCTGGAGTGTTCTGGCGGTCTCCTACGAGCAGTACTTC | CAWSVLAVSYEQYF | many | TRBJ2-7 | - | TRBV30
TGTGCCACCAGCAGAGAAGTGCCAGGGAGGGAGAACACTGAAGCTTTCTTT | CATSREVPGRENTEAFF | few | TRBJ1-1 | - | TRBV15
TGTGCCAGCAGTTACAGGAATTCACCCCTCCACTTT | CASSYRNSPLHF | few | TRBJ1-6 | - | TRBV6-5
TGTGCCAGCAGCCCCGGGGGGTCTGGCTACACCTTC | CASSPGGSGYTF | many | TRBJ1-2 | - | TRBV3-1
TGTGCCAGCTCACCACCCACGAAGGGAGGATTAATTGAGCAGTACTTC | CASSPPTKGGLIEQYF | few | TRBJ2-7 | - | TRBV18